These 24 T cell receptor beta chains were sequenced from one sample in a study of PD-1 blockade in classical Hodgkin lymphoma. Only in-frame clones appear in the TCRdb table, and some are missing; sequencing was by immunoSEQ multiplex PCR. Of under 20,000 clones in the sample, roughly three quarters were seen once. Time point noted: cycle 4 day 1 (C4D1), after more than five weeks of nivolumab. The patients all showed relapse after autologous stem cell transplantation, while their brentuximab vedotin exposure varied. Negative selection with magnetic separation was used to purify CD4+ T cells from thawed PBMCs. This material consisted of CD4+ T cells from blood, taken before the fourth cycle of nivolumab. These receptors originate from a human donor with classical Hodgkin lymphoma.

This sequence joins TRBV29-1 and TRBJ1-5, with 7 bases lining up with TRBD1. There are 14 residues in the CDR3. Germline loops: CDR1 SQVTM, CDR2 ANQGSEA. V lost 4 bases and J lost 1; bases outside the gene matches: 4. The CDR3 sequence: CSVGTGLSNQPQHF. The CDR3 coding sequence is TGCAGCGTTGGGACAGGATTAAGCAATCAGCCCCAGCATTTT.

This chain connects TRBV11-2 to TRBJ2-1; 9 positions agree with TRBD1. Trimming at V came to 3 bases and at J to 7 bases, leaving 7 bases not matched to a gene. Germline CDR1 reads SGHAT; CDR2 reads FQNNGV. CDR3 length: 15 residues. CDR3 bases: TGTGCCAGCAGCTTCATGACAGGGGGGGGGAATGAGCAGTTCTTC. Translating it yields CASSFMTGGGNEQFF. The full variable domain, rest sourced from reference TRBV11-2 and TRBJ2-1, is EAGVAQSPRYKIIEKRQSVAFWCNPISGHATLYWYQQILGQGPKLLIQFQNNGVVDDSQLPKDRFSAERLKGVDSTLKIQPAKLEDSAVYLCASSFMTGGGNEQFFGPGTRLTVL.

The rearrangement links TRBV15 to TRBJ1-1; D possibly corresponds to TRBD1 (5 bases). This CDR3 is built from 15 residues. V lost 0 bases and J lost 5, with 13 bases in between. Germline V gene sequence: CDR1 LNHNV, CDR2 YYDKDF (reference sequence). The CDR3 DNA follows: TGTGCCACCAGCAGAGATATCGACAGAGCGACTGAAGCTTTCTTT. Its translation is CATSRDIDRATEAFF.

The V call is TRBV2, the J call TRBJ1-5; tentatively, D is TRBD1 (6 bases). The CDR3 covers 15 residues. V lost 1 base and J 6 bases, leaving 13 bases between the germline ends. CDR1 and CDR2 from the germline V gene are SNHLY and FYNNEI. The CDR3: CASSEGPGGPQPQHF. CDR3 nucleotides: TGTGCCAGCAGTGAAGGGCCCGGGGGCCCTCAGCCCCAGCATTTT.

J is TRBJ1-2 and V is TRBV9; the D is unclear. Between the trimmed V and J ends, which lost 3 bases and 6 bases, there was a span of 6 bases. This CDR3 is 11 amino acids long. Germline V CDR1 and CDR2: SGDLS, YYNGEE. In DNA, the CDR3 is TGTGCCAGCAGCGGGAAGGATGGCTACACCTTC. This codes for CASSGKDGYTF.

The chain employs TRBV6-5 and TRBJ2-5; 11 bases match TRBD1. The V segment lost 8 bases and the J segment 6 bases; nucleotides outside the gene matches: 5. The CDR3 consists of 13 residues. The V gene's germline CDR1 is MNHEY and CDR2 SVGAGI. The chain's CDR3 is CASRDRGLQTQYF. The CDR3 DNA follows: TGTGCCAGCCGGGACAGGGGGTTACAGACCCAGTACTTC.

The chain is built from TRBV28 and TRBJ1-2; no reliable D call. V dropped 3 bases and J dropped 2 bases, with 7 bases sitting between them. The CDR3 has 13 residues. The germline gives CDR1 MDHEN, CDR2 SYDVKM. The CDR3 DNA reads TGTGCCAGCAGTTTCTCAGTGAACTATGGCTACACCTTC. Translating it yields CASSFSVNYGYTF.

The chain combines TRBV19 with TRBJ1-2; possibly TRBD1 for D (5 bases). The germline V gene has CDR1 LNHDA and CDR2 SQIVND (reference sequence). The V gene lost 9 bases and the J gene lost 2 bases, with 19 bases spanning the gap. This CDR3 is 15 amino acids long. CDR3 protein: CASGGESGGNYGYTF. In DNA form, the CDR3 reads TGTGCCAGCGGGGGGGAGTCAGGCGGCAACTATGGCTACACCTTC. Drawing the rest from reference TRBV19 and TRBJ1-2, the complete variable domain is DGGITQSPKYLFRKEGQNVTLSCEQNLNHDAMYWYRQDPGQGLRLIYYSQIVNDFQKGDIAEGYSVSREKKESFPLTVTSAQKNPTAFYLCASGGESGGNYGYTFGSGTRLTVV.

The rearrangement links TRBV5-1 to TRBJ2-5; possible D gene TRBD1, 6 bases. V lost 5 bases and J 2 bases, leaving 10 bases between the germline ends. Germline CDR1 SGHRS, CDR2 YFSETQ. The CDR3 contains 13 residues. The CDR3 here is CASRAGTQETQYF. In nucleotides, the CDR3 is TGCGCCAGCAGAGCCGGGACACAAGAGACCCAGTACTTC.

The rearrangement uses TRBV6-5 and TRBJ2-3; D not certain. The length of the CDR3 is 15 residues. The V gene lost 6 bases and the J gene lost 1 base, with 14 bases spanning the gap. Germline V CDR1 and CDR2: MNHEY, SVGAGI. CDR3: CASRESGGRTDTQYF. CDR3 DNA sequence: TGTGCCAGCAGAGAAAGTGGTGGGCGCACAGATACGCAGTATTTT.

V usage is TRBV5-6 and J usage is TRBJ1-1; D gene unclear. Germline V gene data show CDR1 as SGHDT and CDR2 as YYEEEE. The CDR3 is 14 amino acids. With 4 bases removed from V and 0 bases from J, the gap between germline ends came to 10 bases. The CDR3 loop is CASSRYTLNTEAFF. The CDR3 DNA sequence: TGTGCCAGCAGCCGGTACACCCTGAACACTGAAGCTTTCTTT.

This clone was recorded a few times. The chain carries TRBV4-2 and TRBJ1-2; D is perhaps TRBD1 (5 bases). This CDR3 is 15 amino acids long. CDR1 is LGHNA, CDR2 YNFKEQ, per germline. Between the trimmed V and J ends, which lost 0 bases and 3 bases, there was a span of 11 bases. This CDR3 reads CASSQDVARDYGYTF. The CDR3 nucleotides are TGTGCCAGCAGCCAAGATGTTGCCAGGGACTATGGCTACACCTTC.

This chain links TRBV7-6 with TRBJ2-2, with 11 bases aligning to TRBD2. This CDR3 contains 18 residues. In germline, CDR1 is SGHVS, CDR2 FNYEAQ. With 5 bases clipped from V and 5 bases from J, the junction kept 13 bases outside the gene matches. The DNA of the CDR3 is TGTGCCAGCAGCCCTCTCCCTTCTAGCGGGGGGCGGACCGGGGAGCTGTTTTTT. Translating it yields CASSPLPSSGGRTGELFF.

This clone came up a few times. The CDR3 DNA follows: TGTGCCAGCAGCTTATTGCCCAATAGGGACAATGAGCAGTTCTTC. It yields the protein CASSLLPNRDNEQFF. V usage is TRBV7-3 and J usage is TRBJ2-1; D call uncertain. The V end lost 2 bases, the J end lost 5 bases, and 13 bases lay between the germline ends. This CDR3 is 15 amino acids long. CDR1 is SGHTA, CDR2 FQGTGA, per germline.

V usage is TRBV27 and J usage is TRBJ2-1, with 8 positions matching TRBD1. Losses at the gene ends were 5 bases for V and 1 base for J; bases not matched to a gene: 7. The CDR3 length is 16 residues. Looked up from germline, CDR1 is MNHEY and CDR2 is SMNVEV (reference sequence). CDR3 nucleotide sequence: TGTGCCAGCAGTCCGATCAGGGGGCCTTCCTACAATGAGCAGTTCTTC. This gives the protein CASSPIRGPSYNEQFF.

The rearrangement uses TRBV9 and TRBJ1-2; perhaps TRBD1 as D (6 bases). CDR1 SGDLS and CDR2 YYNGEE come from the germline V gene. Trimming pared 4 bases from V and 4 bases from J, leaving 14 bases between. This CDR3 has 14 amino acids. CDR3 bases: TGTGCCAGCAGCCCACGGGGGGCAATCTATGGCTACACCTTC. Protein product: CASSPRGAIYGYTF.

The V call is TRBV19, the J call TRBJ1-4; 8 bases fit TRBD1. V shed 11 bases and J 4 bases; nucleotides not matched to a gene: 21. Per germline, CDR1 LNHDA and CDR2 SQIVND (reference sequence). This CDR3 comprises 18 residues. CDR3 sequence reads: CAPSAGDRSGIYNEKLFF. The DNA of the CDR3 is TGTGCCCCCTCTGCGGGGGACAGGTCCGGGATCTATAATGAAAAACTGTTTTTT. The full variable domain, rest sourced from reference TRBV19 and TRBJ1-4, is DGGITQSPKYLFRKEGQNVTLSCEQNLNHDAMYWYRQDPGQGLRLIYYSQIVNDFQKGDIAEGYSVSREKKESFPLTVTSAQKNPTAFYLCAPSAGDRSGIYNEKLFFGSGTQLSVL.

V usage is TRBV5-4 and J usage is TRBJ2-3, with D uncertain. V shed 5 bases and J shed 5 bases, with 18 bases lying between them. The CDR3 is 15 amino acids. Germline CDR1 and CDR2: SGHNT and YYREEE (reference sequence). CDR3 DNA sequence: TGTGCCAGCAGTCCTCGTGGCGCAGACCTAGATACGCAGTATTTT. Its protein product is CASSPRGADLDTQYF.

The chain recombines TRBV11-2 with TRBJ2-2; no reliable D call. Germline loops: CDR1 SGHAT, CDR2 FQNNGV. This CDR3 is 18 amino acids long. V was pared by 0 bases and J by 3 bases, with 17 bases between. CDR3 region: CASSLDLRRAEYTGELFF. The DNA for the CDR3 is TGTGCCAGCAGCTTAGATCTTCGAAGGGCCGAATACACCGGGGAGCTGTTTTTT.

The rearrangement links TRBV5-5 to TRBJ2-7; D gene uncertain. The germline V gene has CDR1 SGHKS and CDR2 YYEKEE (reference sequence). V was cut by 4 bases and J by 4 bases, with 12 bases left in between. The CDR3 loop spans 13 amino acids. CDR3 region: CASSEWLGYEQYF. CDR3 DNA: TGTGCCAGCAGCGAATGGTTGGGATACGAGCAGTACTTC.

This clone appeared a few times. This chain links TRBV6-6 with TRBJ2-5; D is possibly TRBD2 (6 bases). V was clipped by 6 bases and J by 2 bases, with 19 bases between them. CDR3 length: 16 amino acids. The germline V gene encodes CDR1 MNHNY and CDR2 SVGAGI (reference sequence). CDR3 region: CASRRGLVSVQETQYF. CDR3 in DNA: TGTGCCAGCAGAAGGGGACTGGTTAGCGTTCAAGAGACCCAGTACTTC.

J is TRBJ1-1 and V is TRBV30, with TRBD1 as a possible D gene (6 bases). The V end was cut by 6 bases, the J end by 8 bases, with 16 bases between. The CDR3 consists of 12 residues. Germline V gene data show CDR1 as GTSNPN and CDR2 as SVGIG (reference sequence). CDR3 DNA: TGTGCCTGCTCAACCCAGGGGATAGAAGCTTTCTTT. Translating it yields CACSTQGIEAFF.

The chain carries TRBV28 and TRBJ1-2, with D possibly TRBD1 on 5 matching bases. This CDR3 comprises 14 residues. Trimming cost V 8 bases and J 4 bases, with 17 bases left between them. Germline V lookup: CDR1 MDHEN, CDR2 SYDVKM. CDR3 loop: CASLSQGWGYGYTF. CDR3 DNA sequence: TGTGCCAGCCTATCCCAGGGCTGGGGCTATGGCTACACCTTC.

This chain joins TRBV5-1 and TRBJ1-1; D possibly corresponds to TRBD1 (6 bases). Germline CDR1 SGHRS, CDR2 YFSETQ. The germline V and J ends were trimmed by 5 bases and 6 bases, with 17 bases remaining between them. CDR3 length: 14 residues. CDR3 coding DNA: TGCGCCAGCAGTCCCCCAAGGGGGGCATCTGAAGCTTTCTTT. The encoded protein is CASSPPRGASEAFF. Supplemented by reference TRBV5-1 and TRBJ1-1, the full variable domain reads KAGVTQTPRYLIKTRGQQVTLSCSPISGHRSVSWYQQTPGQGLQFLFEYFSETQRNKGNFPGRFSGRQFSNSRSEMNVSTLELGDSALYLCASSPPRGASEAFFGQGTRLTVV.